The 8 T cell receptor beta chains below all came from one sample that was sequenced in a study of blood T cell repertoires in COVID-19. The protocol was immunoSEQ multiplex PCR, while the TCRdb copy is restricted to in-frame clones and leaves out a portion. The sample consists of approximately 200,000 clones, roughly 89% of them appearing once. Material: peripheral blood. Receptors were obtained from a man aged 55 to 70 who had recovered from COVID-19.

The chain combines TRBV7-3 with TRBJ2-4, with D perhaps TRBD2 (5 bases). Trimming shortened V by 5 bases and J by 6 bases, and 8 bases separated the two germline ends. The CDR3 consists of 12 residues. From germline, CDR1 is SGHTA and CDR2 FQGTGA. The CDR3 protein is CASSLEGNIQYF. The DNA for the CDR3 is TGTGCCAGCAGCCTCGAGGGAAACATTCAGTACTTC. Filled out from reference TRBV7-3 and TRBJ2-4, the complete variable domain reads GAGVSQTPSNKVTEKGKYVELRCDPISGHTALYWYRQSLGQGPEFLIYFQGTGAADDSGLPNDRFFAVRPEGSVSTLKIQRTERGDSAVYLCASSLEGNIQYFGAGTRLSVL.

The rearrangement links TRBV6-5 to TRBJ2-7; 7 bases align to TRBD1. The length of the CDR3 is 13 residues. The trim removed 6 bases at V and 3 bases at J, leaving 5 bases unmatched. Germline CDR1 reads MNHEY; CDR2 reads SVGAGI. CDR3 nucleotides: TGTGCCAGCAGACCGGGACAGCTCTACGAGCAGTACTTC. Amino acid sequence: CASRPGQLYEQYF.

The gene calls are TRBV10-3 and TRBJ1-1; tentatively, D is TRBD1 (5 bases). Looked up from germline, CDR1 is ENHRY and CDR2 is SYGVKD. The CDR3 covers 13 residues. V lost 8 bases to trimming and J lost 4 bases, with 14 bases between them. In DNA, the CDR3 is TGTGCCATCTCGAACAGAAGGGGCACTGAAGCTTTCTTT. Translation: CAISNRRGTEAFF.

This clone was counted only a few times. V and J are TRBV28 and TRBJ1-2, with TRBD1 matching over 11 bases. The CDR3 runs to 16 residues. Germline values: CDR1 MDHEN, CDR2 SYDVKM. Trimming took 4 bases from V and 5 from J; bases not matched to a gene: 9. The CDR3 DNA sequence: TGTGCCAGCAGTTCTGCGGGGACAGGGGGGCGGTATGGCTACACCTTC. Amino acids: CASSSAGTGGRYGYTF.

This rearrangement joins TRBV30 to TRBJ2-7; the D is unclear. V lost 2 bases to trimming and J lost 4 bases, with 9 bases between them. The CDR3 spans 12 residues. Germline V gives CDR1 GTSNPN, CDR2 SVGIG (reference sequence). CDR3 nucleotide sequence: TGTGCCTGGAGTCCTAAAAGTTACGAGCAGTACTTC. It specifies CAWSPKSYEQYF.

The rearrangement joins TRBV5-6 to TRBJ1-2, with D tentatively TRBD1 (6 bases). This CDR3 spans 13 amino acids. Germline CDR1 is SGHDT and CDR2 is YYEEEE. Trimming cost V 2 bases and J 8 bases, with 13 bases left between them. The CDR3: CASSFLGGNGYTF. The CDR3 DNA follows: TGTGCCAGCAGCTTCCTAGGGGGTAACGGCTACACCTTC.

This clone occurred many times. The V and J genes are TRBV3-1 (or the pseudogene TRBV3-2) and TRBJ2-7; 13 positions agree with TRBD2. The V and J ends lost 0 bases and 3 bases, in that order; junction bases with no gene match: 2. CDR1 is LGHDT and CDR2 is YNNKEL in the germline V gene (reference sequence). The CDR3 contains 16 residues. CDR3 residues: CASSQERLAGGYEQYF. CDR3 nucleotides: TGTGCCAGCAGCCAAGAACGACTAGCGGGAGGCTACGAGCAGTACTTC.

The chain combines TRBV6-1 with TRBJ1-5; 8 nucleotides match TRBD1. V trimming: 0 bases; J trimming: 8 bases; junction bases outside the gene matches: 18. Germline assignment: CDR1 MNHNS and CDR2 SASEGT. This CDR3 spans 19 amino acids. The CDR3 region has the DNA TGTGCCAGCAGTGAAGCCCGGGACAGGTTCCCCACAAATCAGAAGCCCCAGCATTTT. Translation: CASSEARDRFPTNQKPQHF.